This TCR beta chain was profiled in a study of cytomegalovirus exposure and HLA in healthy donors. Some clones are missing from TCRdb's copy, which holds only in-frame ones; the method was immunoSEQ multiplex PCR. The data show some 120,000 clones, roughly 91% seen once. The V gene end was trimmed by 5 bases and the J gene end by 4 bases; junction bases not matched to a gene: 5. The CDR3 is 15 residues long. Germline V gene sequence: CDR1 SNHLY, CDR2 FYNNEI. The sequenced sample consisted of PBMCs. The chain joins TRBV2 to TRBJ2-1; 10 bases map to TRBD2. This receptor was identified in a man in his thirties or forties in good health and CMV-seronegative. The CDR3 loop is CASSLPSGGYNEQFF. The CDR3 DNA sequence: TGTGCCAGCAGTCTTCCTAGCGGGGGTTACAATGAGCAGTTCTTC.